This TCR beta chain was observed in a study of beta chain features in type 1 diabetes. This clone has just a few counts. What it binds is not known. Reverse transcription of all isolated RNA meant that expressed TCRB transcripts were sequenced. Clones were sequenced by immunoSEQ multiplex PCR, and TCRdb holds only the in-frame ones, with some missing. The sample includes some 350,000 clones, 9.6% of them seen just once. The study's findings and limits: When Type 1 diabetes patients were examined, their TCRB CDR3s proved moderately but significantly shorter in all four CD4+ subsets. The VDJ junctions of type 1 diabetes patients carried fewer insertions and more deletions.

The sequencing input was central memory CD4+ T cells from blood. The receptor comes from a man aged 25 to 40 with type 1 diabetes.

The CDR3 is CASSVEGQGTEQYF. The DNA for the CDR3 is TGTGCCAGCAGCGTAGAGGGACAGGGGACCGAGCAGTACTTC. The chain combines TRBV7-2 with TRBJ2-7; 10 nucleotides line up with TRBD1. The germline CDR1 and CDR2 sequences are SGHTA and FQGNSA. This CDR3 spans 14 amino acids. J lost 6 bases, V lost 5 bases, and 7 bases had no gene match.